This T cell receptor (beta chain) was identified in a study of cytomegalovirus exposure and HLA in healthy donors. This clone was observed once. The PCR contained 60 Vbeta and 13 Jbeta primers. Libraries were prepared by immunoSEQ multiplex PCR; TCRdb keeps only in-frame clonotypes and omits some of them. This table has about 190,000 clones, 79% appearing once. This CDR3 has 16 amino acids. Germline V CDR1 and CDR2: MNHNS, SASEGT. This chain connects TRBV6-1 to TRBJ2-5; 10 nucleotides align to TRBD2. The closer fit of TRBJ2-7 to the DNA end suggests the J call may be wrong. The sample consisted of PBMCs. This receptor was obtained from a woman between 18 and 29 years old in good health and CMV-seronegative. The CDR3 coding sequence is TGTGCCAGCAGTGAATCGGGACTAGCGCGGTCCTACGAGCAGTACTTC. Translated, it gives CASSESGLARSYEQYF.